The 31 T cell receptor beta chains reported below all come from one sample, sequenced in a study of cytomegalovirus exposure and HLA in healthy donors. In the PCR, 60 Vbeta and 13 Jbeta primers were used. Clones were sequenced by immunoSEQ multiplex PCR, and TCRdb holds only the in-frame ones, with some missing. The sample contains 90,000 or so clones, roughly 80% of which appear only once. Sequencing was performed on PBMCs. These receptors all come from a man aged 25-45 years in good health and CMV-seropositive.

The chain employs TRBV7-2 and TRBJ2-1, with 12 positions matching TRBD2. The germline V gene encodes CDR1 SGHTA and CDR2 FQGNSA. The CDR3 consists of 15 residues. The J segment lost 8 bases and the V segment lost 0 bases, leaving 2 bases of the junction unmatched. The CDR3 coding sequence is TGTGCCAGCAGCTTAGCGACTAGCGGGAGCCATGAGCAGTTCTTC. Protein: CASSLATSGSHEQFF.

The chain recombines TRBV7-2 with TRBJ1-1; tentative D call: TRBD1 (5 bases). Trimming shortened V by 5 bases and J by 5 bases, and 27 bases separated the two germline ends. CDR1 is SGHTA and CDR2 is FQGNSA in the germline V gene. This CDR3 spans 18 amino acids. Written as DNA, the CDR3 is TGTGCCAGCAGCCCCCTTGTGGTGGTCGGCAGGGCGAAGACTGAAGCTTTCTTT. It yields the protein CASSPLVVVGRAKTEAFF.

This clone turned up a few times. The chain combines TRBV27 with TRBJ1-5; the match to TRBD1 covers 8 bases. The trim removed 8 bases at V and 2 bases at J, leaving 5 bases unmatched. There are 14 residues in the CDR3. Per the germline V gene, CDR1 is MNHEY and CDR2 is SMNVEV (reference sequence). Here the CDR3 reads CASGQGLGNQPQHF. In nucleotides, the CDR3 is TGTGCCAGCGGACAGGGTCTGGGCAATCAGCCCCAGCATTTT.

The V call is TRBV7-2, the J call TRBJ1-1, with a weak D call TRBD1 (5 bases). Germline CDR1 is SGHTA and CDR2 is FQGNSA. The CDR3 extends over 14 amino acids. Trimming pared 4 bases from V and 6 bases from J, leaving 15 bases between. The CDR3 region has the DNA TGTGCCAGCAGCTCCTCCCCGGGGGTATCTGAAGCTTTCTTT. Protein: CASSSSPGVSEAFF.

J is TRBJ1-2 and V is TRBV21-1; the table's D gene call, TRBD1, was not cross checked with the DNA. TRBV21-1 is a documented pseudogene. CDR3 length: 15 amino acids. CDR3 protein: CASSTPGGVGYGYTF. Written as DNA, the CDR3 is TGTGCCAGCAGCACCCCAGGGGGCGTTGGCTATGGCTACACCTTC.

V and J are TRBV9 and TRBJ2-7; D is uncertain. This CDR3 comprises 14 residues. Trimming pared 1 base from V and 2 bases from J, leaving 10 bases between. The germline CDR1 and CDR2 sequences are SGDLS and YYNGEE. In DNA, the CDR3 is TGTGCCAGCAGCGTAACAGCTGGAACCTACGAGCAGTACTTC. Amino acid sequence: CASSVTAGTYEQYF.

The chain combines TRBV7-2 with TRBJ2-1, with a tentative D call TRBD2 (5 bases). The V end lost 8 bases, the J end lost 9 bases, and 20 bases lay between the germline ends. This CDR3 contains 14 residues. Germline CDR1 SGHTA, CDR2 FQGNSA. The CDR3 DNA sequence: TGTGCCAGCTCTATCGGACTGCCGGGCCCTGAGCAGTTCTTC. It yields the protein CASSIGLPGPEQFF.

This clone occurred once. The V call is TRBV6-4, the J call TRBJ2-1, with 8 bases fitting TRBD2. J was trimmed by 5 bases and V by 2 bases; bases with no gene match: 11. CDR3 length equals 17 residues. Germline-derived CDR1 and CDR2 are MRHNA and SNTAGT. CDR3: CASSDGGLGLGHNEQFF. CDR3 nucleotides: TGTGCCAGCAGTGACGGGGGCCTGGGACTAGGCCACAATGAGCAGTTCTTC.

The chain uses TRBV9 and TRBJ2-1; D possibly corresponds to TRBD2 (5 bases). Trimming took 4 bases from V and 8 from J, leaving 19 bases between them. The CDR3 totals 15 residues. CDR1 is SGDLS and CDR2 is YYNGEE in the germline V gene. For the CDR3, the DNA is TGTGCCAGCAGCCGCCCCGGGGAGCCTGGGGATGAGCAGTTCTTC. Protein product: CASSRPGEPGDEQFF.

This clone was counted between two and nine times. The CDR3 loop reads CASSLGQPTEAFF. The DNA of the CDR3 is TGTGCCAGCAGCTTGGGACAGCCCACTGAAGCTTTCTTT. The chain links TRBV5-4 to TRBJ1-1; TRBD1 is a possible D gene (5 bases). The CDR3 covers 13 residues. Per germline, CDR1 SGHNT and CDR2 YYREEE (reference sequence). The ends were cut back, 0 bases at V and 4 bases at J, with 7 bases in the middle. Filled out from reference TRBV5-4 and TRBJ1-1, the complete variable domain reads ETGVTQSPTHLIKTRGQQVTLRCSSQSGHNTVSWYQQALGQGPQFIFQYYREEENGRGNFPPRFSGLQFPNYSSELNVNALELDDSALYLCASSLGQPTEAFFGQGTRLTVV.

In its sample, this clone was seen once. The V and J genes are TRBV5-6 and TRBJ2-5; D is undetermined. Germline V lookup: CDR1 SGHDT, CDR2 YYEEEE. V dropped 0 bases and J dropped 0 bases, with 9 bases sitting between them. The CDR3 contains 15 residues. The CDR3 DNA is TGTGCCAGCAGCTTGGATCCGGTGTACCAAGAGACCCAGTACTTC. Protein: CASSLDPVYQETQYF.

The V call is TRBV7-9, the J call TRBJ2-7, with a tentative D call TRBD1 (6 bases). Germline V gene data show CDR1 as SEHNR and CDR2 as FQNEAQ (reference sequence). The CDR3 loop spans 12 amino acids. CDR3 amino acids: CAFEDSSYEQYF. Here the CDR3 DNA reads TGTGCTTTCGAGGACAGTAGTTACGAGCAGTACTTC.

This clone was counted between two and nine times. The V and J genes are TRBV10-3 and TRBJ1-4, with D uncertain. With 3 bases removed from V and 7 bases from J, the gap between germline ends came to 12 bases. CDR3 length: 14 residues. Germline lookup yields CDR1 ENHRY and CDR2 SYGVKD. The CDR3 bases are TGTGCCATCAGTGAAGGTCTCTCGGGTGAAAAACTGTTTTTT. This sequence encodes CAISEGLSGEKLFF.

This clone was counted only a few times. The rearrangement uses TRBV30 and TRBJ2-5; D is undetermined. CDR1 is GTSNPN, CDR2 SVGIG, per germline (reference sequence). V lost 2 bases to trimming and J lost 5 bases, with 6 bases between them. The CDR3 length is 11 residues. The CDR3 protein is CAWSQAETQYF. The CDR3 bases are TGTGCCTGGAGTCAAGCCGAGACCCAGTACTTC. Full variable domain (rest looked up from reference TRBV30 and TRBJ2-5): SQTIHQWPATLVQPVGSPLSLECTVEGTSNPNLYWYRQAAGRGLQLLFYSVGIGQISSEVPQNLSASRPQDRQFILSSKKLLLSDSGFYLCAWSQAETQYFGPGTRLLVL.

There are a few counts of this clone. The chain couples TRBV14 to TRBJ2-7, with D unresolved. Germline V lookup: CDR1 SGHDN, CDR2 FVKESK. The CDR3 has 12 amino acids. V lost 4 bases and J 7 bases, leaving 11 bases between the germline ends. The CDR3 nucleotides read TGTGCCAGCAGCCGGGTCACCGGGGAGCAGTACTTC. Encoded protein: CASSRVTGEQYF.

The J gene is TRBJ1-1, the V gene TRBV30; D is uncertain. Trimming cost V 4 bases and J 8 bases, with 17 bases left between them. Germline V gene data show CDR1 as GTSNPN and CDR2 as SVGIG (reference sequence). The CDR3 consists of 13 residues. The CDR3 protein is CAWKRTMNEEAFF. Written as DNA, the CDR3 is TGTGCCTGGAAGCGAACAATGAACGAAGAAGCTTTCTTT. The variable domain in full, with the rest retrieved from reference TRBV30 and TRBJ1-1, is SQTIHQWPATLVQPVGSPLSLECTVEGTSNPNLYWYRQAAGRGLQLLFYSVGIGQISSEVPQNLSASRPQDRQFILSSKKLLLSDSGFYLCAWKRTMNEEAFFGQGTRLTVV.

This clone was seen once. The chain uses TRBV28 and TRBJ2-5, with D perhaps TRBD2 (6 bases). The CDR3 spans 17 residues. V lost 2 bases to trimming and J lost 5 bases, with 21 bases between them. Germline V gene lookup returns CDR1 MDHEN and CDR2 SYDVKM. This chain's CDR3 is CASSLGGAGRPQETQYF. In nucleotides, the CDR3 is TGTGCCAGCAGTTTAGGAGGGGCAGGCCGACCTCAGGAGACCCAGTACTTC.

This clone is a singleton in its sample. The chain recombines TRBV30 with TRBJ2-7, with 10 bases that match TRBD2. The CDR3 has 15 amino acids. Germline loops: CDR1 GTSNPN, CDR2 SVGIG (reference sequence). The junction had 9 bases not matched to a gene; V was cut back by 2 bases and J by 5 bases. CDR3 amino acids: CAWSFSSGRANEQYF. In nucleotides, the CDR3 is TGTGCCTGGAGTTTTTCCAGCGGGAGGGCGAACGAGCAGTACTTC.

The V gene is TRBV6-4, the J gene TRBJ2-2; 7 nucleotides agree with TRBD2. This CDR3 has 16 residues. The V segment lost 2 bases and the J segment 0 bases; nucleotides outside the gene matches: 3. CDR1 is MRHNA, CDR2 SNTAGT, per germline. CDR3 loop: CASSDRGGPNTGELFF. The CDR3 DNA is TGTGCCAGCAGTGACAGGGGAGGGCCGAACACCGGGGAGCTGTTTTTT.

The V call is TRBV30, the J call TRBJ1-5; 9 bases line up with TRBD1. V lost 2 bases and J lost 6; bases outside the gene matches: 8. The CDR3 length is 15 residues. Germline assignment: CDR1 GTSNPN and CDR2 SVGIG (reference sequence). The CDR3 bases are TGTGCCTGGAGTCCCCCCGGGACAGGGAGTCAGCCCCAGCATTTT. Protein product: CAWSPPGTGSQPQHF. The entire variable domain, with the rest obtained from reference TRBV30 and TRBJ1-5, is as follows: SQTIHQWPATLVQPVGSPLSLECTVEGTSNPNLYWYRQAAGRGLQLLFYSVGIGQISSEVPQNLSASRPQDRQFILSSKKLLLSDSGFYLCAWSPPGTGSQPQHFGDGTRLSIL.

The chain links TRBV5-8 to TRBJ2-3, with D possibly being TRBD1 (5 bases). Trimming removed 4 bases at V and 2 bases at J, with 14 bases between. From germline, CDR1 is SGHTS and CDR2 YDEGEE. The CDR3 is made up of 15 amino acids. The CDR3: CASSVDIVATDTQYF. The CDR3 DNA reads TGTGCCAGCAGCGTGGACATCGTCGCCACAGATACGCAGTATTTT.

The J gene is TRBJ2-2, the V gene TRBV6-6; TRBD1 is a possible D gene (5 bases). The CDR3 consists of 13 residues. The germline V gene has CDR1 MNHNY and CDR2 SVGAGI (reference sequence). Deletions cut 10 bases from V and 1 base from J, with 10 bases between. As DNA, the CDR3 is TGTGCCACCGACAGTATGAACACCGGGGAGCTGTTTTTT. The encoded protein is CATDSMNTGELFF.

This clone was recorded once. This sequence joins TRBV18 and TRBJ2-2; a possible D gene is TRBD1 (6 bases). The CDR3 is made up of 15 amino acids. V was pared by 2 bases and J by 5 bases, with 12 bases between. Germline lookup yields CDR1 KGHSH and CDR2 LQKENI. As DNA, the CDR3 is TGTGCCAGCTCACCAATACAGGGTGAAACCGGGGAGCTGTTTTTT. Protein sequence: CASSPIQGETGELFF.

V gene TRBV2 combines with J gene TRBJ2-3; 7 bases map to TRBD1. CDR3 length: 14 residues. The V gene end was trimmed by 5 bases and the J gene end by 4 bases; junction bases not matched to a gene: 6. The germline V gene has CDR1 SNHLY and CDR2 FYNNEI. The CDR3 DNA is TGTGCCAGCAGTAACCGACAGGGCCCAGATACGCAGTATTTT. It yields the protein CASSNRQGPDTQYF.

The chain uses TRBV30 and TRBJ2-7; a possible D gene is TRBD2 (6 bases). Germline-derived CDR1 and CDR2 are GTSNPN and SVGIG (reference sequence). CDR3 size: 14 residues. Trimming took 4 bases from V and 2 from J, leaving 15 bases between them. CDR3 protein: CAWIGDFPPYEQYF. The CDR3 nucleotides read TGTGCCTGGATAGGGGACTTTCCCCCCTACGAGCAGTACTTC.

The chain recombines TRBV28 with TRBJ1-5; D might be TRBD1 (6 bases). From germline, CDR1 is MDHEN and CDR2 SYDVKM. Deletions cut 7 bases from V and 4 bases from J, with 20 bases between. This CDR3 is built from 16 residues. CDR3: CASNPDGQGKNQPQHF. CDR3 in DNA: TGTGCCAGCAACCCGGATGGCCAGGGGAAGAATCAGCCCCAGCATTTT.

The genes are TRBV6-1 and TRBJ2-5, with 9 positions matching TRBD1. The DNA matches TRBJ2-7 better at its end, which makes the J call doubtful. The CDR3 has 15 amino acids. The V gene's germline CDR1 is MNHNS and CDR2 SASEGT. CDR3 amino acids: CASRTPDRGIYEQYF. The CDR3 coding sequence is TGTGCCTCACGTACCCCGGACAGGGGAATTTACGAGCAGTACTTC.

The table lists this clone with a few counts. The V gene is TRBV6-5, the J gene TRBJ1-5, with 8 nucleotides matching TRBD1. Germline V gene sequence: CDR1 MNHEY, CDR2 SVGAGI. J was trimmed by 2 bases and V by 4 bases; bases with no gene match: 1. This CDR3 contains 14 residues. The CDR3 sequence: CASSWGQGNQPQHF. The CDR3 DNA reads as TGTGCCAGCAGTTGGGGACAGGGCAATCAGCCCCAGCATTTT.

In its sample, this clone was seen once. The rearrangement joins TRBV7-2 to TRBJ1-1; 7 bases align to TRBD1. Losses at the gene ends were 5 bases for V and 6 bases for J; bases not matched to a gene: 9. This CDR3 has 14 residues. Germline CDR1 SGHTA, CDR2 FQGNSA. DNA for the CDR3: TGTGCCAGCAGCACCCGACAGGGTATCCCTGAAGCTTTCTTT. Translation gives CASSTRQGIPEAFF.

The chain uses TRBV7-9 and TRBJ1-4; 9 nucleotides agree with TRBD1. This CDR3 has 15 amino acids. Germline-derived CDR1 and CDR2 are SEHNR and FQNEAQ (reference sequence). The junction had 5 bases not matched to a gene; V was cut back by 2 bases and J by 7 bases. CDR3 DNA sequence: TGTGCCAGCAGCTTATGGACAGGGGATCGTGAAAAACTGTTTTTT. The encoded protein is CASSLWTGDREKLFF.

The rearrangement joins TRBV28 to TRBJ2-7; the D gene is possibly TRBD1 (6 bases). Trimming removed 6 bases from V and 4 bases from J, with 10 bases in between. The CDR3 extends over 12 amino acids. CDR1 is MDHEN and CDR2 is SYDVKM in the germline V gene. In nucleotides, the CDR3 is TGTGCCAGCAGCCCTGACAGGTACGAGCAGTACTTC. Its protein product is CASSPDRYEQYF.